This passage covers 21 T cell receptor beta chains from one sample sequenced in a study of human T cells and chemical hapten exposure. TCRdb re-analysed the RACE reads in MiXCR, keeping a single row per CDR3 protein. The data show 60,000 to 70,000 distinct CDR3 sequences, with 9.5% to 13% seen just once and over 4% held by the top ten. Time point reported: pre-sensitization, week 0. Sample treatment: therapeutic diphenylcyclopropenone sensitization with weekly scalp DPC. The input for sequencing was whole blood, taken in connection with sensitization to the hapten diphenylcyclopropenone (DPC). The receptors were sampled from a woman aged 45-65 years with alopecia areata. Some clones in this sample may be carry-over from other donors' samples.

There are many counts of this clonotype. This chain connects TRBV28 to TRBJ2-1; 7 bases align to TRBD1. This CDR3 region has 14 residues. Germline V lookup: CDR1 MDHEN, CDR2 SYDVKM. J gave up 8 bases and V 3 bases, and 7 bases lay outside the gene matches. CDR3 residues: CASSFLRGLDEQFF. CDR3 bases: TGTGCCAGCAGTTTTCTGAGGGGGCTCGATGAGCAGTTCTTC.

Ten or more counts support this clonotype. The J gene is TRBJ2-1, the V gene TRBV5-1; TRBD2 agrees at 9 bases. This CDR3 region has 14 residues. J gave up 7 bases and V 3 bases, and 5 bases lay outside the gene matches. Germline values: CDR1 SGHRS, CDR2 YFSETQ. DNA for the CDR3: TGCGCCAGCAGCTCCCTAGCGGGGTTGAATGAGCAGTTCTTC. Amino acid sequence: CASSSLAGLNEQFF.

This clonotype was counted at least ten times. The chain carries TRBV21-1 and TRBJ2-3. TRBV21-1 is listed as a pseudogene. The CDR3 is 15 amino acids. The CDR3 region has the DNA TGTGCCAGCAGCAAAGTACGGGGTCTCCGAGATACGCAGTATTTT. Translated: CASSKVRGLRDTQYF.

This clonotype came up many times. The CDR3 DNA is TGCGCCAGCAGCTTAACGGTTCCGGAGACCCAGTACTTC. Translated, it gives CASSLTVPETQYF. This sequence joins TRBV5-1 and TRBJ2-5; D remains ambiguous. The V and J ends lost 2 bases and 5 bases respectively, with 10 bases between them. Germline loops: CDR1 SGHRS, CDR2 YFSETQ. The CDR3 sequence is 13 residues long.

In regard to this clonotype: An end of the junction differs from the germline gene, which may be a read error. The V call is TRBV7-8, the J call TRBJ2-1; D ambiguous. CDR3 length: 12 amino acids. CDR1 is SGHVS and CDR2 is FQNEAQ in the germline V gene. CDR3 protein: CASSLDYNEQFF. DNA for the CDR3: TGTGCCAGCAGTTTAGATTACAATGAGCAGTTCTTC.

Only a few counts were recorded for this clonotype. J is TRBJ2-1 and V is TRBV10-3; 12 bases agree with TRBD2. Trimming cost V 3 bases and J 3 bases; bases outside gene matches: 3. In germline, CDR1 is ENHRY, CDR2 SYGVKD. The CDR3 spans 16 residues. The CDR3 nucleotides are TGTGCCATCAGTGAAGGACTAGCGGGGATCTACAATGAGCAGTTCTTC. As protein: CAISEGLAGIYNEQFF.

This clonotype was recorded at least ten times. The chain recombines TRBV5-6 with TRBJ1-5, with D possibly TRBD1 on 6 matching bases. CDR1 and CDR2 (germline): SGHDT, YYEEEE. Trimming took 0 bases from V and 6 from J, leaving 13 bases between them. CDR3 length: 15 amino acids. The chain's CDR3 is CASSLGTARGQPQHF. CDR3 DNA: TGTGCCAGCAGCTTGGGGACAGCCAGGGGTCAGCCCCAGCATTTT.

This rearrangement joins TRBV14 to TRBJ1-4, with a weak D call TRBD1 (5 bases). This CDR3 spans 15 amino acids. The V end was cut by 3 bases, the J end by 5 bases, with 13 bases between. The germline CDR1 and CDR2 sequences are SGHDN and FVKESK. The CDR3 is CASSQFQGLNEKLFF. CDR3 DNA sequence: TGTGCCAGCAGCCAGTTCCAGGGTCTGAATGAAAAACTGTTTTTT. The whole variable domain, remainder taken from reference TRBV14 and TRBJ1-4, is EAGVTQFPSHSVIEKGQTVTLRCDPISGHDNLYWYRRVMGKEIKFLLHFVKESKQDESGMPNNRFLAERTGGTYSTLKVQPAELEDSGVYFCASSQFQGLNEKLFFGSGTQLSVL.

This clonotype came up a few times. This chain uses TRBV20-1 with TRBJ2-3, with TRBD2 identical over 7 bases. Germline CDR1 reads DFQATT; CDR2 reads SNEGSKA (reference sequence). The CDR3 extends over 14 amino acids. The V and J ends lost 7 bases and 1 base, in that order; junction bases with no gene match: 8. The CDR3 DNA follows: TGCAGTGTTTTAGCTAGCGGACGCACAGATACGCAGTATTTT. This gives the protein CSVLASGRTDTQYF.

This clonotype came up a few times. The chain combines TRBV6-6 with TRBJ1-1, with D hard to call. This CDR3 is built from 15 residues. V shed 7 bases and J shed 1 base, with 16 bases lying between them. Per germline, CDR1 MNHNY and CDR2 SVGAGI (reference sequence). The CDR3 DNA follows: TGTGCCAGCATCGGGGTGAGCGGGCCGAACACTGAAGCTTTCTTT. Amino acid sequence: CASIGVSGPNTEAFF.

There are many counts of this clonotype. The chain employs TRBV25-1 and TRBJ1-2; TRBD1 might be the D (5 bases). V was shortened by 3 bases and J by 4 bases, with 15 bases between the two germline ends. The germline gives CDR1 MGHDK, CDR2 SYGVNS. The CDR3 has 15 amino acids. The CDR3 nucleotides read TGTGCCAGCAGTGATGCGGGGCACCGTAGCTATGGCTACACCTTC. This codes for CASSDAGHRSYGYTF.

This clonotype turned up a few times. The V and J genes are TRBV20-1 and TRBJ2-1; no definite D call. V was cut by 0 bases and J by 2 bases, with 11 bases left in between. CDR3 length: 15 residues. CDR1 is DFQATT, CDR2 SNEGSKA, per germline (reference sequence). The chain's CDR3 is CSARDTARAYNEQFF. The CDR3 region has the DNA TGCAGTGCTAGAGATACAGCCCGGGCCTACAATGAGCAGTTCTTC.

Ten or more counts support this clonotype. The chain is built from TRBV6-1 and TRBJ1-1; D is uncertain. This CDR3 contains 13 residues. Per the germline V gene, CDR1 is MNHNS and CDR2 is SASEGT. The V gene lost 5 bases and the J gene lost 6 bases, with 13 bases spanning the gap. The CDR3, as DNA: TGTGCCAGCAGTATTACACCCGCCCCTGAAGCTTTCTTT. Its protein is CASSITPAPEAFF.

The chain employs TRBV29-1 and TRBJ2-1; TRBD2 aligns across 13 bases. Looked up from germline, CDR1 is SQVTM and CDR2 is ANQGSEA. V lost 7 bases, J lost 8 bases, and 5 bases stayed unmatched. The CDR3 is 13 residues long. CDR3 sequence (DNA): TGCAGCGCCGGACTAGCGGGAGTTTATGAGCAGTTCTTC. Translation gives CSAGLAGVYEQFF.

This clonotype showed up many times. V gene TRBV12-3 or TRBV12-4 combines with J gene TRBJ2-2, with TRBD1 as a possible D gene (5 bases). The CDR3 loop spans 14 amino acids. V was pared by 3 bases and J by 3 bases, with 8 bases between. Here the CDR3 reads CASSLKGDTGELFF. In nucleotides, the CDR3 is TGTGCCAGCAGTTTGAAAGGGGACACCGGGGAGCTGTTTTTT.

J is TRBJ2-1 and V is TRBV10-1, with 9 nucleotides matching TRBD2. V lost 4 bases, J lost 6 bases, and 4 bases stayed unmatched. CDR1 is WNHNN and CDR2 is SYGVQD in the germline V gene (reference sequence). CDR3 length: 14 amino acids. The CDR3 bases are TGCGCCAGCAGTGCAAGCGGGAGGATCAATGAGCAGTTCTTC. Amino acid sequence: CASSASGRINEQFF.

This clonotype was counted between two and nine times. The chain employs TRBV18 and TRBJ2-1, with D perhaps TRBD1 (6 bases). There are 14 residues in the CDR3. V was pared by 5 bases and J by 5 bases, with 13 bases between. Per germline, CDR1 KGHSH and CDR2 LQKENI. The DNA for the CDR3 is TGTGCCAGCTCATTACTCGGGACAAACAATGAGCAGTTCTTC. Protein: CASSLLGTNNEQFF. Full variable domain (rest looked up from reference TRBV18 and TRBJ2-1): NAGVMQNPRHLVRRRGQEARLRCSPMKGHSHVYWYRQLPEEGLKFMVYLQKENIIDESGMPKERFSAEFPKEGPSILRIQQVVRGDSAAYFCASSLLGTNNEQFFGPGTRLTVL.

This clonotype came up a few times. V usage is TRBV20-1 and J usage is TRBJ2-4, with 7 bases fitting TRBD1. CDR1 and CDR2 (germline): DFQATT, SNEGSKA (reference sequence). Unmatched junction bases numbered 7, after V lost 3 bases and J lost 5 bases. The CDR3 contains 14 residues. Here the CDR3 reads CSARDDRAENIQYF. CDR3 nucleotide sequence: TGCAGTGCTAGGGACGACAGGGCAGAAAACATTCAGTACTTC.

The rearrangement uses TRBV28 and TRBJ1-5; 8 bases match TRBD1. The J segment lost 4 bases and the V segment lost 5 bases, leaving 10 bases of the junction unmatched. This CDR3 spans 16 amino acids. Germline V lookup: CDR1 MDHEN, CDR2 SYDVKM. As DNA, the CDR3 is TGTGCCAGCAGTCCCGGACAGGGTATGTGGAATCAGCCCCAGCATTTT. Translation: CASSPGQGMWNQPQHF.

The chain recombines TRBV5-1 with TRBJ2-3; 8 bases align to TRBD1. The CDR3 consists of 16 residues. CDR1 and CDR2 from the germline V gene are SGHRS and YFSETQ. Unmatched junction bases numbered 9, after V lost 5 bases and J lost 1 base. CDR3 bases: TGCGCCAGCAGACAACACCCGGGACAGGGCACAGATACGCAGTATTTT. It specifies CASRQHPGQGTDTQYF. Variable domain in full (rest from reference TRBV5-1 and TRBJ2-3): KAGVTQTPRYLIKTRGQQVTLSCSPISGHRSVSWYQQTPGQGLQFLFEYFSETQRNKGNFPGRFSGRQFSNSRSEMNVSTLELGDSALYLCASRQHPGQGTDTQYFGPGTRLTVL.

The genes are TRBV7-8 and TRBJ2-1; unclear D gene. This CDR3 has 13 residues. Per the germline V gene, CDR1 is SGHVS and CDR2 is FQNEAQ. V gave up 0 bases and J gave up 3 bases, with 3 bases separating them. CDR3 DNA: TGTGCCAGCAGCTTAGCTGTCTACAATGAGCAGTTCTTC. It specifies CASSLAVYNEQFF.